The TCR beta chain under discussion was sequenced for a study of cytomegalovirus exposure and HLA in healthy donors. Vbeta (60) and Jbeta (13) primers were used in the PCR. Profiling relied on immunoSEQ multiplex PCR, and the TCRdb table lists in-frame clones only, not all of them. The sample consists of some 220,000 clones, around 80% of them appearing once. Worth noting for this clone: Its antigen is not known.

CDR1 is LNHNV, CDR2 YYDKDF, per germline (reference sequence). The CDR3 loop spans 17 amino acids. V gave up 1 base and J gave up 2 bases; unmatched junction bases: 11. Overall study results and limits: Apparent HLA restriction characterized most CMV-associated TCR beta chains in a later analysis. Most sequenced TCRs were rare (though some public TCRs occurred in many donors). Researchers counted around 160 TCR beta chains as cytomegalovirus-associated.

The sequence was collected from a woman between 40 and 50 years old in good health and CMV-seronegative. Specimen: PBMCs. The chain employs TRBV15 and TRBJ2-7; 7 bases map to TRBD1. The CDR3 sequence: CATSRVFRDSETYEQYF. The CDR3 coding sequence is TGTGCCACCAGCAGAGTTTTTAGGGACAGCGAGACCTACGAGCAGTACTTC. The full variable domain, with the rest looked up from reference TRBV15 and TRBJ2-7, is DAMVIQNPRYQVTQFGKPVTLSCSQTLNHNVMYWYQQKSSQAPKLLFHYYDKDFNNEADTPDNFQSRRPNTSFCFLDIRSPGLGDTAMYLCATSRVFRDSETYEQYFGPGTRLTVT.